These 18 T cell receptor beta chains were all obtained from the same sample, sequenced in a study of T-cell reconstitution after alpha-beta-depleted transplantation in children. Construction of the TCRbeta library involved unique molecular identifiers. TCRdb fed the PCR reads into MiXCR, producing one record per CDR3 protein. The table shows about 310,000 distinct CDR3 sequences, with more than 20% occurring only once. The material was PBMCs, mostly from graft donor cells, obtained 180 days after TCRalphabeta/CD19-depleted stem cell transplant. Every receptor here comes from a male patient younger than 18 who had a stem cell transplant for acute lymphoblastic leukemia, so the T cells may come from the graft donor.

The chain links TRBV2 to TRBJ2-7; TRBD1 might be the D (6 bases). The CDR3 runs to 15 residues. Trimming stripped 6 bases from V and 0 bases from J, with 15 bases between. Germline CDR1 reads SNHLY; CDR2 reads FYNNEI. The CDR3 protein is CASSHPGHSSYEQYF. The CDR3 DNA follows: TGTGCCAGCAGCCACCCGGGACACAGCTCCTACGAGCAGTACTTC. Variable domain in full (rest from reference TRBV2 and TRBJ2-7): EPEVTQTPSHQVTQMGQEVILRCVPISNHLYFYWYRQILGQKVEFLVSFYNNEISEKSEIFDDQFSVERPDGSNFTLKIRSTKLEDSAMYFCASSHPGHSSYEQYFGPGTRLTVT.

The chain has TRBV2 and TRBJ2-3, with D perhaps TRBD1 (6 bases). This CDR3 is built from 15 residues. Per germline, CDR1 SNHLY and CDR2 FYNNEI. Trimming removed 6 bases at V and 1 base at J, with 14 bases between. In DNA, the CDR3 is TGTGCCAGCAGGCCTCAGGGGCTAGGCACAGATACGCAGTATTTT. Translated: CASRPQGLGTDTQYF.

The genes are TRBV11-3 and TRBJ2-1; 9 bases are a match to TRBD2. Germline CDR1 SGHNT, CDR2 YENEEA. The CDR3 sequence is 16 residues long. V was clipped by 4 bases and J by 4 bases; unmatched bases: 8. The CDR3 loop is CASSSAWTSDYNEQFF. The CDR3 nucleotides read TGTGCCAGCAGCTCGGCATGGACTAGCGATTACAATGAGCAGTTCTTC. The full variable domain, completed using reference TRBV11-3 and TRBJ2-1, is EAGVVQSPRYKIIEKKQPVAFWCNPISGHNTLYWYLQNLGQGPELLIRYENEEAVDDSQLPKDRFSAERLKGVDSTLKIQPAELGDSAVYLCASSSAWTSDYNEQFFGPGTRLTVL.

Only a few counts were recorded for this clonotype. J is TRBJ1-1 and V is TRBV20-1, with D possibly being TRBD1 (5 bases). The CDR3 extends over 14 amino acids. V was pared by 4 bases and J by 0 bases, with 12 bases between. Germline loops: CDR1 DFQATT, CDR2 SNEGSKA (reference sequence). CDR3 amino acids: CSANMDNLNTEAFF. CDR3 in DNA: TGCAGTGCTAATATGGACAACTTGAACACTGAAGCTTTCTTT.

This chain uses TRBV3-1 with TRBJ1-1, with 7 bases fitting TRBD1. Germline values: CDR1 LGHDT, CDR2 YNNKEL (reference sequence). This CDR3 has 15 amino acids. V trimming: 3 bases; J trimming: 3 bases; junction bases outside the gene matches: 7. The CDR3 loop is CASSHPTGYDTEAFF. The CDR3 DNA reads as TGTGCCAGCAGCCACCCGACAGGGTACGACACTGAAGCTTTCTTT.

The J gene is TRBJ2-7, the V gene TRBV29-1, with D hard to call. Trimming removed 0 bases from V and 7 bases from J, with 7 bases in between. The CDR3 consists of 11 residues. Per germline, CDR1 SQVTM and CDR2 ANQGSEA. CDR3 coding DNA: TGCAGCGTTGAAGATCTCGGGGAGCAGTACTTC. Translation gives CSVEDLGEQYF.

CDR3 in amino acids: CASSKGQLAKNIQYF. The DNA of the CDR3 is TGTGCCAGCAGCAAAGGACAGCTAGCCAAAAACATTCAGTACTTC. This chain links TRBV21-1 with TRBJ2-4. TRBV21-1 is designated a pseudogene. The CDR3 loop spans 15 amino acids.

This clonotype was detected only a few times. The chain is built from TRBV7-6 and TRBJ2-2; D possibly corresponds to TRBD1 (6 bases). The CDR3 runs to 16 residues. Germline CDR1 reads SGHVS; CDR2 reads FNYEAQ. The V gene lost 2 bases and the J gene lost 9 bases, with 19 bases spanning the gap. The CDR3 region is CASSLRMGTGIRELFF. In DNA form, the CDR3 reads TGTGCCAGCAGCTTAAGGATGGGTACAGGGATCCGGGAGCTGTTTTTT.

The V call is TRBV24-1, the J call TRBJ2-1; a weak D match, TRBD2 (6 bases). The ends were cut back, 9 bases at V and 9 bases at J, with 23 bases in the middle. This CDR3 region has 15 residues. Germline V CDR1 and CDR2: KGHDR, SFDVKD. The CDR3 DNA is TGTGCCACCGGATGCGGGACTCCTCCCACCCTTGAGCAGTTCTTC. Residues: CATGCGTPPTLEQFF.

The chain employs TRBV10-1 and TRBJ2-6; D unresolved. This CDR3 spans 19 amino acids. V was clipped by 8 bases and J by 1 base, with 24 bases between them. Germline CDR1 and CDR2: WNHNN and SYGVQD (reference sequence). The CDR3 DNA reads as TGCGCCAGCCGGAGCCCGAAGGAATCCCCCAAATCTGGGGCCAACGTCCTGACTTTC. It codes for CASRSPKESPKSGANVLTF.

J is TRBJ2-7 and V is TRBV29-1, with D perhaps assigned TRBD1 or TRBD2 (7 bases each). The CDR3 loop spans 13 amino acids. The germline V and J ends were trimmed by 4 bases and 3 bases, with 13 bases remaining between them. CDR1 SQVTM and CDR2 ANQGSEA come from the germline V gene. The CDR3 DNA follows: TGCAGCGTTGTGACAGGGAGGGTCTACGAGCAGTACTTC. Translated, it gives CSVVTGRVYEQYF.

J is TRBJ2-2 and V is TRBV21-1; no check of the table's D call, TRBD1, against the DNA was made. TRBV21-1 has pseudogene status. This CDR3 comprises 17 residues. The CDR3 coding sequence is TGTGCCAGCAGCGGCGGGGCAGGTTCAACGAACACCGGGGAGCTGTTTTTT. The encoded protein is CASSGGAGSTNTGELFF.

This clonotype was detected many times. The CDR3 DNA is TGTGCCAGCACCCCGGGACATCTTAGCAATCAGCCCCAGCATTTT. This translates into CASTPGHLSNQPQHF. The chain links TRBV12-3 or TRBV12-4 to TRBJ1-5; D perhaps matches TRBD1 (6 bases). The V gene lost 7 bases and the J gene lost 0 bases, with 13 bases spanning the gap. The length of the CDR3 is 15 residues.

This sequence joins TRBV20-1 and TRBJ2-3; D is tentatively TRBD1 or TRBD2 (6 bases each). In germline, CDR1 is DFQATT, CDR2 SNEGSKA (reference sequence). V was trimmed by 4 bases and J by 4 bases, leaving 12 bases between them. The CDR3 is made up of 13 amino acids. This CDR3 is CSAIWGAADTQYF. CDR3 bases: TGCAGTGCTATCTGGGGGGCGGCAGATACGCAGTATTTT.

J is TRBJ2-1 and V is TRBV4-1, with 8 bases that match TRBD2. The V and J ends lost 1 base and 4 bases, in that order; junction bases with no gene match: 9. CDR1 and CDR2 from the germline V gene are MGHRA and YSYEKL. This CDR3 is 17 amino acids long. Written as DNA, the CDR3 is TGCGCCAGCAGCCAAGTCTTAGCGGGATTGGTATACAATGAGCAGTTCTTC. Translating it yields CASSQVLAGLVYNEQFF.

The chain recombines TRBV27 with TRBJ2-7; TRBD1 might be the D (5 bases). Germline CDR1 reads MNHEY; CDR2 reads SMNVEV (reference sequence). The CDR3 covers 13 residues. V dropped 2 bases and J dropped 1 base, with 6 bases sitting between them. The CDR3 coding sequence is TGTGCCAGCAGTTTAAGACAGTCCTACGAGCAGTACTTC. Residues: CASSLRQSYEQYF.

The chain employs TRBV3-1 and TRBJ1-1; 7 positions agree with TRBD1. The CDR3 is 15 amino acids. Germline V gene sequence: CDR1 LGHDT, CDR2 YNNKEL (reference sequence). V was clipped by 1 base and J by 7 bases; unmatched bases: 9. DNA for the CDR3: TGTGCCAGCAGCCAAGGTCGAGGGGGCGCGGATGAAGCTTTCTTT. It is translated as CASSQGRGGADEAFF.

A word on this clonotype: A much larger clone differs by one base, so this may be a read error. This is likely a read error, given that the CDR3 carries no conserved phenylalanine or tryptophan at its end. The rearrangement uses TRBV5-5 and TRBJ2-7; the match to TRBD2 covers 11 bases. CDR3 length: 14 residues. Germline assignment: CDR1 SGHKS and CDR2 YYEKEE (reference sequence). Trimming cost V 3 bases and J 3 bases; bases outside gene matches: 2. CDR3 DNA: TGTGCCAGCAGCTCGGGACTAGCGGTCTACGAGCAGTACTCC. Amino acids: CASSSGLAVYEQYS.